The 22 T cell receptor beta chains given below trace back to one sample, sequenced in a study of regulatory T cells in long-lasting Graves disease. Documented time point: newly diagnosed GD, antithyroid drugs for less than 3 months. PBMC-derived RNA was used for the TCR library. For TCR beta, libraries came from iRepertoire HTBI primers and Arm-PCR of CDR3 regions. In TCRdb, the multiplex PCR reads were re-called with MiXCR into one record per CDR3 protein. This table has 360,000 or so distinct CDR3 sequences, around 15% appearing once. These data were also filed under a second study, of T cells in Graves' hyperthyroidism and ophthalmopathy.

The sample in question was peripheral blood mononuclear cells (PBMCs), obtained at new diagnosis, from a patient treated with antithyroid drugs. The receptors here all came from a young woman with Graves disease.

This sequence joins TRBV5-1 and TRBJ2-3; D is possibly TRBD1 (6 bases). CDR3 size: 15 residues. The germline V gene has CDR1 SGHRS and CDR2 YFSETQ. Trimming stripped 4 bases from V and 5 bases from J, with 17 bases between. Here the CDR3 reads CASSIPTGSLDTQYF. As DNA, the CDR3 is TGCGCCAGCAGCATTCCCACAGGGAGTTTAGATACGCAGTATTTT.

This clonotype was counted ten times or more. V is TRBV7-3 and J is TRBJ1-1; maybe TRBD1 (6 bases). CDR1 is SGHTA and CDR2 is FQGTGA in the germline V gene. The CDR3 has 14 residues. Trimming pared 1 base from V and 4 bases from J, leaving 10 bases between. The CDR3 sequence: CASSLRGRSTEAFF. CDR3 coding DNA: TGTGCCAGCAGCTTAAGGGGGCGTAGCACTGAAGCTTTCTTT.

This clonotype showed up many times. V is TRBV7-3 and J is TRBJ2-3; D gene ambiguous. Trimming cost V 1 base and J 6 bases, with 8 bases left between them. CDR1 and CDR2 from the germline V gene are SGHTA and FQGTGA. The length of the CDR3 is 13 residues. The CDR3 region has the DNA TGTGCCAGCAGCTTAATGGATGTGGATACGCAGTATTTT. Protein product: CASSLMDVDTQYF.

This clonotype occurred a few times. The J gene is TRBJ2-3, the V gene TRBV9, with TRBD1 matching over 10 bases. Unmatched junction bases numbered 3, after V lost 1 base and J lost 10 bases. Germline-derived CDR1 and CDR2 are SGDLS and YYNGEE. The CDR3 is made up of 13 amino acids. CDR3 protein: CASSVSDRGAQYF. The CDR3 nucleotides read TGTGCCAGCAGCGTATCGGACAGGGGGGCGCAGTATTTT.

The CDR3 bases are TGTGCCACCGGGGTGTGCGGGACATGCGAGCAGTACTTC. Protein: CATGVCGTCEQYF. The J gene is TRBJ2-7, the V gene TRBV2, with D perhaps TRBD1 or TRBD2 (6 bases each). Trimming stripped 10 bases from V and 6 bases from J, with 19 bases between. Germline values: CDR1 SNHLY, CDR2 FYNNEI. This CDR3 is 13 amino acids long.

The chain couples TRBV5-1 to TRBJ2-3, with TRBD1 matching over 9 bases. The junction had 11 bases not matched to a gene; V was cut back by 8 bases and J by 1 base. Germline CDR1 is SGHRS and CDR2 is YFSETQ. This CDR3 contains 16 residues. The CDR3 loop reads CASTLGQGLGTDTQYF. The CDR3 DNA reads as TGCGCCAGTACCTTGGGACAGGGATTGGGCACAGATACGCAGTATTTT.

This clonotype has more than one count but fewer than ten. The rearrangement links TRBV7-2 to TRBJ2-1; D unresolved. The CDR3 is made up of 14 amino acids. V lost 1 base and J 5 bases, leaving 9 bases between the germline ends. CDR1 SGHTA and CDR2 FQGNSA come from the germline V gene. The CDR3 DNA reads TGTGCCAGCAGCTTAGGGTCAGGAAACAATGAGCAGTTCTTC. Translated: CASSLGSGNNEQFF.

The V gene is TRBV13, the J gene TRBJ2-1; 8 nucleotides line up with TRBD2. After removal of 5 bases from V and 2 bases from J, the junction contained 14 bases not matched to a gene. The CDR3 runs 18 residues. Germline V gene lookup returns CDR1 PRHDT and CDR2 FYEKMQ (reference sequence). As DNA, the CDR3 is TGTGCCAGCAGCCCCCAAGGGAGCGGGGGCCGTACCTACAATGAGCAGTTCTTC. Encoded protein: CASSPQGSGGRTYNEQFF. The variable domain in full, with the rest retrieved from reference TRBV13 and TRBJ2-1, is AAGVIQSPRHLIKEKRETATLKCYPIPRHDTVYWYQQGPGQDPQFLISFYEKMQSDKGSIPDRFSAQQFSDYHSELNMSSLELGDSALYFCASSPQGSGGRTYNEQFFGPGTRLTVL.

This clonotype appeared many times. The gene calls are TRBV28 and TRBJ1-2; D is undetermined. Trimming removed 1 base at V and 8 bases at J, with 8 bases between. Germline V gene lookup returns CDR1 MDHEN and CDR2 SYDVKM. The CDR3 runs to 12 residues. CDR3 bases: TGTGCCAGCAGTTTATTGGTGAACGGCTACACCTTC. Protein sequence: CASSLLVNGYTF.

The table lists this clonotype with many counts. Here the CDR3 reads CASAGEGYEQYF. CDR3 DNA: TGTGCCAGCGCAGGGGAAGGCTACGAGCAGTACTTC. The rearrangement uses TRBV28 and TRBJ2-7; weak D call: TRBD1 (6 bases). Between the trimmed V and J ends, which lost 8 bases and 3 bases, there was a span of 11 bases. Germline assignment: CDR1 MDHEN and CDR2 SYDVKM. The CDR3 is 12 amino acids.

This clonotype was found many times. DNA of the CDR3: TGTGCCAGCAGCCGCCCCGGGACCGCCTACGAGCAGTACTTC. Encoded protein: CASSRPGTAYEQYF. The V gene is TRBV7-9, the J gene TRBJ2-7; D is possibly TRBD1 or TRBD2 (5 bases each). CDR3 length: 14 amino acids. Looked up from germline, CDR1 is SEHNR and CDR2 is FQNEAQ (reference sequence). Trimming removed 5 bases at V and 2 bases at J, with 13 bases between.

In this sample, this clonotype turned up a few times. This chain links TRBV14 with TRBJ1-1; 7 bases align to TRBD1. The germline V gene has CDR1 SGHDN and CDR2 FVKESK. There are 13 residues in the CDR3. The V segment lost 3 bases and the J segment 4 bases; nucleotides outside the gene matches: 2. CDR3 sequence reads: CASSQNRGTEAFF. As DNA, the CDR3 is TGTGCCAGCAGCCAGAACAGGGGCACTGAAGCTTTCTTT.

The chain recombines TRBV10-3 with TRBJ2-3; 14 bases are shared with TRBD2. The CDR3 covers 17 residues. Germline V gene data show CDR1 as ENHRY and CDR2 as SYGVKD. V was clipped by 3 bases and J by 4 bases; unmatched bases: 6. The CDR3 region is CAISEVLGLAGADTQYF. The CDR3, as DNA: TGTGCCATCAGTGAAGTTTTGGGACTAGCGGGAGCAGATACGCAGTATTTT.

This clonotype came up many times. This chain uses TRBV10-3 with TRBJ2-5, with 12 bases fitting TRBD2. There are 17 residues in the CDR3. Germline CDR1 is ENHRY and CDR2 is SYGVKD. After removal of 8 bases from V and 3 bases from J, the junction contained 13 bases not matched to a gene. CDR3 sequence (DNA): TGTGCCATCGGCTTTGGGCTAGCGGGGGGGCCAAAAGAGACCCAGTACTTC. Translation: CAIGFGLAGGPKETQYF.

This clonotype was recorded many times. V usage is TRBV3-1 and J usage is TRBJ1-6; D is undetermined. Per the germline V gene, CDR1 is LGHDT and CDR2 is YNNKEL (reference sequence). This CDR3 region has 16 residues. V shed 6 bases and J shed 8 bases, with 20 bases lying between them. CDR3 nucleotides: TGTGCCAGCAGGCATACAACGTGGTTTAAGGATTCACCCCTCCACTTT. This translates into CASRHTTWFKDSPLHF.

This clonotype was detected many times. V and J are TRBV2 and TRBJ2-2; D remains unclear. Germline CDR1 reads SNHLY; CDR2 reads FYNNEI. CDR3 size: 16 residues. V lost 8 bases, J lost 0 bases, and 16 bases lay in between. CDR3 nucleotide sequence: TGTGCCAGCGGAGTGGGCTTTCTCACGAACACCGGGGAGCTGTTTTTT. Translating gives CASGVGFLTNTGELFF.

This clonotype was recorded many times. The rearrangement joins TRBV3-1 to TRBJ2-5; 7 bases are shared with TRBD2. CDR1 and CDR2 from the germline V gene are LGHDT and YNNKEL (reference sequence). V lost 2 bases and J lost 4; bases outside the gene matches: 4. The CDR3 has 14 residues. In DNA, the CDR3 is TGTGCCAGCAGCCAACCTAGCGGTATAGAGACCCAGTACTTC. It encodes CASSQPSGIETQYF.

This chain joins TRBV5-6 and TRBJ1-2, with D unresolved. CDR3 length: 13 amino acids. With 1 base removed from V and 4 bases from J, the gap between germline ends came to 8 bases. CDR1 and CDR2 from the germline V gene are SGHDT and YYEEEE. Here the CDR3 reads CASSLRQAYGYTF. The CDR3 bases are TGTGCCAGCAGCTTGAGGCAGGCCTATGGCTACACCTTC.

The rearrangement links TRBV30 to TRBJ1-6, with D unresolved. This CDR3 is built from 13 residues. V dropped 0 bases and J dropped 9 bases, with 9 bases sitting between them. CDR1 GTSNPN and CDR2 SVGIG come from the germline V gene (reference sequence). Here the CDR3 reads CAWSVLGGSPLHF. The CDR3 nucleotides read TGTGCCTGGAGTGTACTTGGCGGTTCACCCCTCCACTTT.

The table lists this clonotype with many counts. The J gene is TRBJ2-7, the V gene TRBV20-1; D may be TRBD1 (5 bases). This CDR3 has 14 residues. Looked up from germline, CDR1 is DFQATT and CDR2 is SNEGSKA (reference sequence). Trimming removed 3 bases from V and 8 bases from J, with 20 bases in between. The CDR3 here is CSASPPGPRWQQYF. The CDR3 nucleotides read TGCAGTGCTAGCCCCCCAGGGCCTCGCTGGCAGCAGTACTTC.

In regard to this clonotype: This sequence is one base from a far larger clone and is likely a read error. The CDR3 end shows no conserved phenylalanine or tryptophan, and so a read error is likely. J is TRBJ1-6 and V is TRBV11-2; 7 nucleotides agree with TRBD1. Germline CDR1 and CDR2: SGHAT and FQNNGV. This CDR3 is built from 18 residues. Unmatched junction bases numbered 17, after V lost 5 bases and J lost 7 bases. CDR3 loop: CASSETGTVLRLNSPLHL. The CDR3 DNA follows: TGTGCCAGCAGCGAAACCGGGACAGTACTACGGCTAAATTCACCCCTCCACTTA.

This clonotype occurred many times. One end of the junction fails to match germline, which may point to a read error. This rearrangement joins TRBV5-1 to TRBJ2-5; D might be TRBD1 (6 bases). The CDR3 sequence is 13 residues long. Germline values: CDR1 SGHRS, CDR2 YFSETQ. The CDR3 DNA reads as TGTGCCAGCAGCTTAGGGGGCCAAGAGACCCAGTACTTC. Its protein is CASSLGGQETQYF. Full variable domain (outside the CDR3, taken from reference TRBV5-1 and TRBJ2-5): KAGVTQTPRYLIKTRGQQVTLSCSPISGHRSVSWYQQTPGQGLQFLFEYFSETQRNKGNFPGRFSGRQFSNSRSEMNVSTLELGDSALYLCASSLGGQETQYFGPGTRLLVL.